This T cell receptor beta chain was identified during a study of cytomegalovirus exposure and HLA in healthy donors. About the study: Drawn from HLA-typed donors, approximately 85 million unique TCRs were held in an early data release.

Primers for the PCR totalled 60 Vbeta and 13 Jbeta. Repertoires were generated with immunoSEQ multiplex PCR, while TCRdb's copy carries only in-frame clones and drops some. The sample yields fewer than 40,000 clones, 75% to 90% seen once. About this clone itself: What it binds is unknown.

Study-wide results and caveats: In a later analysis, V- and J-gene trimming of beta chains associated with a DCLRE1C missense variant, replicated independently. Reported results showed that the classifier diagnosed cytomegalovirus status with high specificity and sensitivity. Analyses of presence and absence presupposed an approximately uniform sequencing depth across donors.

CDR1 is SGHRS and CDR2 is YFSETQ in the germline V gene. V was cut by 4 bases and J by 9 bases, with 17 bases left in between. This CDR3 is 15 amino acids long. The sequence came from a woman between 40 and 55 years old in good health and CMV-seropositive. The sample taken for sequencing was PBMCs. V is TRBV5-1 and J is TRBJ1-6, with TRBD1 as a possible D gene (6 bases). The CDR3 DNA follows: TGCGCCAGCAGCCCGGAAACAGGGAGAGGTTCACCCCTCCACTTT. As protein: CASSPETGRGSPLHF. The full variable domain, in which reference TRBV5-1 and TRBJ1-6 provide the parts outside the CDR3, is KAGVTQTPRYLIKTRGQQVTLSCSPISGHRSVSWYQQTPGQGLQFLFEYFSETQRNKGNFPGRFSGRQFSNSRSEMNVSTLELGDSALYLCASSPETGRGSPLHFGNGTRLTVT.